This record looks at one TCR beta chain sequence and its context. This clonotype was detected a few times. Which antigen it targets is not known. The record has no base qualities; no much larger clone is one base away. This sample was taken from a study of T-cell memory formation after mild COVID-19 (dated by TCRdb to about 2021). Describing the broader study: TCR sequence clusters from the two donors were found to be largely donor specific. In two donors, T-cell clones that expanded and contracted after mild COVID-19 were followed by sequencing TCRalpha and TCRbeta repertoires longitudinally. The cohort comprised two young, previously healthy adult volunteers, one female and one male.

TCRdb records Illumina NovaSeq 6000 as the sequencer. TCRalpha and TCRbeta cDNA libraries were built by 5'RACE with constant-segment primers, adding sample barcodes and unique molecular identifiers. RNA was extracted from every sample with Trizol reagent. Library amplification was performed in two PCR steps, and a second sample barcode and Illumina TruSeq adapters were introduced in the second step. The libraries were sequenced on an Illumina NovaSeq using 2 x 150 bp paired-end reads. Per the authors' processing: The reads were demultiplexed and collapsed into UMI-guided consensus sequences using migec v1.2.7. With mixcr v2.1.11, UMI consensuses were aligned to TRA and TRB V and J templates and assembled into clonotypes. Expanded or contracted clonotypes were those called significant by both edgeR and NoisET, with noise models trained on biological replicates. For edgeR calls, the thresholds were a false discovery rate-adjusted p below 0.01 and a log2 fold-change of 1. As an exploratory analysis of dynamics, PCA with hierarchical clustering was applied to max-normalized trajectories of the 1000 most abundant clonotypes. The CD4 or CD8 phenotype of responding clones was assigned using the separately sequenced CD4+ and CD8+ repertoires. The raw public data were reprocessed by TCRdb itself: fastp quality trimming at Q25, MiXCR clonotype calling, in-frame beta chains only. Each record represents a unique CDR3 protein, reported with the most common genes and DNA among its rows. TCRdb, not the authors, supplied the V and J calls. For this sample the table gives almost 45,000 distinct CDR3 sequences, of which approximately 7% were detected only once. The ten largest clonotypes hold roughly 0.79% of the sample.

General study outcomes and caveats: The study covered only a couple of mild cases, and larger cohorts including severe cases with pre-infection samples were considered necessary. Balanced CD4/CD8 phenotypes were observed for clones contracting from day 15 to 85, whereas a bias towards CD4+ was observed for a second wave of clones expanding from day 15 to 37. SARS-CoV-2 specificity of the second-wave clones peaking on day 37 was not confirmed. Contracting CD4+ clones turned up mainly in the CM and EM memory subsets, whereas EMRA was where CD8+ clones were enriched. Some responding clones were detected in pre-infection memory, suggesting pre-existing cross-reactive memory T cells joined the SARS-CoV-2 response.

CDR1 is given as SGHVS and CDR2 as FQNEAQ, both from the germline V gene. Including the terminal cysteine and phenylalanine, the CDR3 comprises 19 residues. Only the CDR3 portion is preserved as DNA: 57 bases, with reading frame beginning at the first base. V ends up 0 bases short and J 4 bases short, with an unmatched junction base count of 16. Ficoll-Paque density gradient centrifugation was the method used to isolate PBMCs. Sequenced material: PBMCs or a T cell subset sorted from them (not recorded which). The receptor comes from an adult who had mild COVID-19 (a few samples of this study predate the infection). The sample titles of this study are shuffled in the database, so cell type and time point are left out. The chain couples TRBV7-8 to TRBJ2-3, with TRBD2 matching 7 junction bases. The CDR3 region has the sequence CASSLAPWRAGDRADTQYF. The DNA sequence reads TGTGCCAGCAGCTTAGCCCCCTGGCGGGCGGGGGATAGGGCAGATACGCAGTATTTT.